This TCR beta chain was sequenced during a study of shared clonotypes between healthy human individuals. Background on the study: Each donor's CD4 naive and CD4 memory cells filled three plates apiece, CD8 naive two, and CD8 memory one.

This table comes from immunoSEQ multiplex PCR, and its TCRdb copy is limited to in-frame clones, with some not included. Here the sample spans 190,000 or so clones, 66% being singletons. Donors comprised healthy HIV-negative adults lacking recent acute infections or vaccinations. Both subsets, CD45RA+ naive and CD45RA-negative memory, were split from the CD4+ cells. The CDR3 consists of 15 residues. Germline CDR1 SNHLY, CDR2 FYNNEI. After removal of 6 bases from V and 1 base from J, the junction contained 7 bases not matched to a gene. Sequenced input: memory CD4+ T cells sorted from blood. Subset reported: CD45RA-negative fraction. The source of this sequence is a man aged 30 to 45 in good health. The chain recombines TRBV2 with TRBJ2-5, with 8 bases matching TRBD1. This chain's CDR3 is CASSVDRGGQETQYF. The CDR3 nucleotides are TGTGCCAGCAGCGTAGACAGGGGAGGCCAAGAGACCCAGTACTTC.